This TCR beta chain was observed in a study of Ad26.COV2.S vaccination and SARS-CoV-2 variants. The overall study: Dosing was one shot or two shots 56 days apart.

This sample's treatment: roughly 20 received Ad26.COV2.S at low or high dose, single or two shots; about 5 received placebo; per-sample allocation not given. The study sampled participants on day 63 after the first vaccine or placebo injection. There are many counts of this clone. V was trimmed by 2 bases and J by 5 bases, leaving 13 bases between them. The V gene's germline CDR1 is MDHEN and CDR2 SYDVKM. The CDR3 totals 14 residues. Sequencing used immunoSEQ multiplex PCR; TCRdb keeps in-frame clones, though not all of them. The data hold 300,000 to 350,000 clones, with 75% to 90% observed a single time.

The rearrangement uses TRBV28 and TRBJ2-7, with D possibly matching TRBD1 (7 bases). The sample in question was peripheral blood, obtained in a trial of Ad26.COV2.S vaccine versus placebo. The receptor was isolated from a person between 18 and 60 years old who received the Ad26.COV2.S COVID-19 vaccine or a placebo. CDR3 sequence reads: CASSLNRGGDEQYF. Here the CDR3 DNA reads TGTGCCAGCAGTTTAAACAGGGGAGGTGACGAGCAGTACTTC.